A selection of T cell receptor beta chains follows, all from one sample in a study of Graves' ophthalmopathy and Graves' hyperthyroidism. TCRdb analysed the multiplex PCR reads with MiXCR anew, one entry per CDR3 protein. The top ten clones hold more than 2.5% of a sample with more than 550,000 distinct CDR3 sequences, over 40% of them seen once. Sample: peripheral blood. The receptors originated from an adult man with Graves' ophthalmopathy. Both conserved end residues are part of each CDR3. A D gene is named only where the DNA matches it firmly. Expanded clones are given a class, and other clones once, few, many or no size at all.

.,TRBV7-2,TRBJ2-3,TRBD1,TGTGCCAGCAGCTGGACAGGGGGCGCAGATACGCAGTATTTT,CASSWTGGADTQYF
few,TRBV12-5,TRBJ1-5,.,TGTGCTAGTGGTTTGGTACATGGGCGGGCGGATGGTAGCAATCAGCCCCAGCATTTT,CASGLVHGRADGSNQPQHF
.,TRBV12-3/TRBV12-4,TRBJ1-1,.,TGTGCCAGCAGTTACCCAGGGAGGAGGAAATCTGAAGCTTTCTTT,CASSYPGRRKSEAFF
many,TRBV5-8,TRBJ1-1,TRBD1,TGTGCCAGCAGCCTAAGGACAGGGTCTGAAGCTTTCTTT,CASSLRTGSEAFF
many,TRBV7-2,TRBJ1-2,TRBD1,TGTGCCAGGGCGGACAGGGGGAGCTATGGCTACACCTTC,CARADRGSYGYTF
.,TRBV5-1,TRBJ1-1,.,TGCGCCAGCAGCTTCAAGGGCCCCACTGAAGCTTTCTTT,CASSFKGPTEAFF
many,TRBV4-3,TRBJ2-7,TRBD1,TGCGCCAGCAGCCAATCGGGACAGGGCTACGAGCAGTACTTC,CASSQSGQGYEQYF
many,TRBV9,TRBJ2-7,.,TGTGCCAGCAGCCTTCAGGGAAACTACGAGCAGTACTTC,CASSLQGNYEQYF
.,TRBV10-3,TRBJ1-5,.,TGTGCCATCAGTGAGGGAGGGAACAATCAGCCCCAGCATTTT,CAISEGGNNQPQHF
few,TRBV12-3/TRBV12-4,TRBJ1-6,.,TGTGCCAGCAGCTACGCCCCAGGGAGCTCCTATAATTCACCCCTCCACTTT,CASSYAPGSSYNSPLHF
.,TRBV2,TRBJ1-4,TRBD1,TGTGCCAGCACGGGACAGGGGGCTTGGGAAAAACTGTTTTTT,CASTGQGAWEKLFF
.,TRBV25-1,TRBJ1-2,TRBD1,TGTGCCAGCAGTGAAGCTAACAGGGGAGGAAGCTATGGCTACACCTTC,CASSEANRGGSYGYTF
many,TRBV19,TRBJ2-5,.,TGTGCCAGCGGGAATACCGGCTCCCAGTACTTC,CASGNTGSQYF
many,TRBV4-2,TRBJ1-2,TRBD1,TGTGCCAGCAGCCAAGTTCCCCGCCGGGACAGGGAACACGTCGGCTATGGCTACACCTTC,CASSQVPRRDREHVGYGYTF
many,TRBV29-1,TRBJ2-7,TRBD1,TGCAGCGTTCGGGACAGGGGGCACAAAGGGTACGAGCAGTACTTC,CSVRDRGHKGYEQYF
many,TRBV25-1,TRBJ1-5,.,TGTGCCAGCAGGGACGGGGATAGCAATCAGCCCCAGCATTTT,CASRDGDSNQPQHF
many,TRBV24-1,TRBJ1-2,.,TGTGCCACCAGTGATTCTTCGGCCGGGAGGAATCGGGGCTACACCTTC,CATSDSSAGRNRGYTF
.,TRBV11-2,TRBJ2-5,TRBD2,TGTGCCAGCAGTTACGCTAGCGGAGTCCCGGGGACCCAGTACTTC,CASSYASGVPGTQYF
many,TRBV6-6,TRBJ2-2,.,TGTGCCAGCAGACAGGAACTGACCGGGGAGCTGTTTTTT,CASRQELTGELFF